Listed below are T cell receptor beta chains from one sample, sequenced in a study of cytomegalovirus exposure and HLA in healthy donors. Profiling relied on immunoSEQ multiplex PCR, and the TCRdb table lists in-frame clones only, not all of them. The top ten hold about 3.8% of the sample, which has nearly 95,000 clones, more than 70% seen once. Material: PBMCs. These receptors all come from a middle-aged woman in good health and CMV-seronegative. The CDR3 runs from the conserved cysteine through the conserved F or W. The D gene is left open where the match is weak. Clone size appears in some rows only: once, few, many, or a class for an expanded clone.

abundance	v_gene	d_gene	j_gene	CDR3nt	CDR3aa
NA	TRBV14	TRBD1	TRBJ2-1	TGTGCCAGCAGCCAAGCAGGGACAGGGGATATGCAGTTCTTC	CASSQAGTGDMQFF
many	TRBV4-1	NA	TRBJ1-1	TGCGCCAGCAGCCAAGTAAGGGGGTCGAACACTGAAGCTTTCTTT	CASSQVRGSNTEAFF
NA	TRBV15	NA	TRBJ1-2	TGTGCCACCAGCAGAGACAGGGTGGGCGGCTACACCTTC	CATSRDRVGGYTF
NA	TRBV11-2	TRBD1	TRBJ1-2	TGTGCCAGCAGGGAAGCGGGACAGGTGGATGGCTACACCTTC	CASREAGQVDGYTF
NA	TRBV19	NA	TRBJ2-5	TGTGCCAGTAGTCCTTACCGACAGGAACTCCAAGAGACCCAGTACTTC	CASSPYRQELQETQYF
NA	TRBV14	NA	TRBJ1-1	TGTGCCAGCAGCCAAGGATTGACTGGGAACACTGAAGCTTTCTTT	CASSQGLTGNTEAFF
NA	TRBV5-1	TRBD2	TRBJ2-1	TGCGCCAGCAGCTCAGTACCGGGACTAGCGGGGGGCAATGAGCAGTTCTTC	CASSSVPGLAGGNEQFF
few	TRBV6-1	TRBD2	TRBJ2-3	TGTGCCAGCAGTGAACTAGCGGGGGGCCCGGATACGCAGTATTTT	CASSELAGGPDTQYF
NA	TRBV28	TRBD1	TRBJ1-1	TGTGCCAGCAGCCAGACTCCGGGACAGGCCAACACTGAAGCTTTCTTT	CASSQTPGQANTEAFF
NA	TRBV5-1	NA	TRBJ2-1	TGCGCCAGCAGCCTGCGATCCTCTCCGCGCTCCTACAATGAGCAGTTCTTC	CASSLRSSPRSYNEQFF
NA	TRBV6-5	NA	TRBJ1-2	TGTGCCAGCAGGCGGTACGAGGGAGCTAACTATGGCTACACCTTC	CASRRYEGANYGYTF
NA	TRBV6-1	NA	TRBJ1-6	TGTGCCAGCAGTGAACGACAGGTTATCTCCTATAATTCACCCCTCCACTTT	CASSERQVISYNSPLHF
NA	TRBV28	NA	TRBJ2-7	TGTGCCAGCAGTTTACAGGTTTCCCCCTACGAGCAGTACTTC	CASSLQVSPYEQYF
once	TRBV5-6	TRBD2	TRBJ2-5	TGTGCCAGCAGCTTGGGTCCGGGGGGGCTGGGGGAGCAGTACTTC	CASSLGPGGLGEQYF
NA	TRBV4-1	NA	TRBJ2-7	TGCGCCAGCAGCCAAGATCGGCGGGAGCAGTACTTC	CASSQDRREQYF
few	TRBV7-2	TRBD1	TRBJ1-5	TGTGCCAGCAGTCTAGGGGGCAGGGGGTTTTTCCAGCCCCAGCATTTT	CASSLGGRGFFQPQHF
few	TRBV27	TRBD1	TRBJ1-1	TGTGCCAGCAACCGACAGGGCCCCAACACTGAAGCTTTCTTT	CASNRQGPNTEAFF
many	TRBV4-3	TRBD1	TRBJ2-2	TGCGCCAGCAGCCAGGGACAGTTCAACACCGGGGAGCTGTTTTTT	CASSQGQFNTGELFF
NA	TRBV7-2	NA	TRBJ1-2	TGTGCCAGCAGCTTAGCCACCCGTCTGGGCGCCGTCAGCTATGGCTACACCTTC	CASSLATRLGAVSYGYTF
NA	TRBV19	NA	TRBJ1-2	TGTGCCTCGACAGGTTTTGGTGGCTACACCTTC	CASTGFGGYTF
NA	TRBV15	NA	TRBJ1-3	TGTGCCACCAGCAGAGTTGGCAACTCTGGAAACACCATATATTTT	CATSRVGNSGNTIYF
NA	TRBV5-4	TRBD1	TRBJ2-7	TGTGCCAGCAGCAGGACAGGGCGTTCCTACGAGCAGTACTTC	CASSRTGRSYEQYF
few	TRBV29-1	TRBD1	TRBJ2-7	TGCAGCGTTGATTCGGGACAGGGACTCTACGAGCAGTACTTC	CSVDSGQGLYEQYF
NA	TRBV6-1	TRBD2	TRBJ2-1	TGTGCCTGCGGGGGGAGCTCCTACAATGAGCAGTTCTTC	CACGGSSYNEQFF
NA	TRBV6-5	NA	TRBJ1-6	TGTGCCAGCAGCATGGCGGGTTTGTGGCCCCTCCACTTT	CASSMAGLWPLHF
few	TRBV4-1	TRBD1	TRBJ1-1	TGCGCCAGCAGCCAAGAGGACAGGGGGCGGAGGACTGAAGCTTTCTTT	CASSQEDRGRRTEAFF
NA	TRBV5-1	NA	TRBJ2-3	TGCGCCAGCAGACTAGGTGTTACAGATACGCAGTATTTT	CASRLGVTDTQYF